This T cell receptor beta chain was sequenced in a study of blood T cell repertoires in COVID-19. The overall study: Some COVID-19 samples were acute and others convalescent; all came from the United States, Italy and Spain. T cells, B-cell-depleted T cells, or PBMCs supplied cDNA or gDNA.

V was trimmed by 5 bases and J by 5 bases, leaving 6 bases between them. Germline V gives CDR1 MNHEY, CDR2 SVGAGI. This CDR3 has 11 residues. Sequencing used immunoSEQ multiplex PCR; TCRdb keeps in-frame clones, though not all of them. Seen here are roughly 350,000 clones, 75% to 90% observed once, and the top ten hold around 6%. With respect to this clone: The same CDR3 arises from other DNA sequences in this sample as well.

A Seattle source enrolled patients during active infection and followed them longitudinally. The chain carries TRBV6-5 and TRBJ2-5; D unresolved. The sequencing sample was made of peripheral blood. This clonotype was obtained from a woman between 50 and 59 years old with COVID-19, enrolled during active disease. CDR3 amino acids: CASSTRETQYF. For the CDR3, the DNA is TGTGCCAGCAGTACGCGGGAGACCCAGTACTTC.